One and the same sample provided the 31 T cell receptor beta chains below, sequenced in a study of OX40 agonist ivuxolimab in advanced cancers. Libraries were prepared by immunoSEQ multiplex PCR; TCRdb keeps only in-frame clonotypes and omits some of them. This sample has about 110,000 clones, with more than 85% found just once. The sample consisted of CD4+ or CD8+ T cells sorted from blood, taken in a trial of the OX40 agonist ivuxolimab. The receptor set was obtained from an adult with an advanced solid tumor such as melanoma, head and neck, liver or kidney cancer.

The rearrangement uses TRBV6-6 and TRBJ2-7; D ambiguous. The germline V gene has CDR1 MNHNY and CDR2 SVGAGI (reference sequence). The CDR3 length is 12 residues. Trimming cost V 0 bases and J 5 bases, with 5 bases left between them. CDR3 nucleotide sequence: TGTGCCAGCAGTTACTCGAACCACGAGCAGTACTTC. Translating it yields CASSYSNHEQYF.

The sample holds one count of this clone. V is TRBV9 and J is TRBJ1-2, with TRBD1 as a possible D gene (6 bases). The germline gives CDR1 SGDLS, CDR2 YYNGEE. Trimming shortened V by 6 bases and J by 6 bases, and 24 bases separated the two germline ends. The CDR3 covers 16 residues. The CDR3: CASTLTPTGGTDGYTF. The CDR3 DNA reads as TGTGCCAGCACCCTCACCCCGACAGGTGGGACGGATGGCTACACCTTC.

Here the CDR3 DNA reads TGTGCCAGCAGACCGTCTAGCGGGAGTGTCACCGGGGAGCTGTTTTTT. Translated, it gives CASRPSSGSVTGELFF. The chain recombines TRBV5-4 with TRBJ2-2; 10 positions match TRBD2. V lost 5 bases to trimming and J lost 4 bases; unmatched junction nucleotides: 8. The CDR3 contains 16 residues. Germline CDR1 is SGHNT and CDR2 is YYREEE (reference sequence).

V gene TRBV11-3 combines with J gene TRBJ2-7, with D possibly TRBD2 on 5 matching bases. The germline CDR1 and CDR2 sequences are SGHNT and YENEEA. V dropped 5 bases and J dropped 1 base, with 15 bases sitting between them. This CDR3 spans 15 amino acids. CDR3 amino acids: CASSRDVGISYEQYF. The CDR3 region has the DNA TGTGCCAGCAGCCGGGATGTAGGGATATCCTACGAGCAGTACTTC.

The CDR3 nucleotides are TGTGCCAGCAGTTCCGGGACAGGACAAGAGACCCAGTACTTC. Its translation: CASSSGTGQETQYF. This chain joins TRBV27 and TRBJ2-5; 8 bases map to TRBD1. The junction had 3 bases not matched to a gene; V was cut back by 4 bases and J by 2 bases. Germline CDR1 and CDR2: MNHEY and SMNVEV (reference sequence). CDR3 size: 14 residues.

In its sample, this clone was seen once. The rearrangement uses TRBV19 and TRBJ2-1; TRBD2 aligns across 7 bases. The V gene end was trimmed by 1 base and the J gene end by 5 bases; junction bases not matched to a gene: 2. The CDR3 has 14 residues. The V gene's germline CDR1 is LNHDA and CDR2 SQIVND (reference sequence). The CDR3 loop reads CASSIGTSNNEQFF. In nucleotides, the CDR3 is TGTGCCAGTAGTATAGGGACTAGTAACAATGAGCAGTTCTTC.

V gene TRBV18 combines with J gene TRBJ1-2, with 9 bases identical to TRBD1. The CDR3 has 15 amino acids. Germline assignment: CDR1 KGHSH and CDR2 LQKENI. The J segment lost 2 bases and the V segment lost 6 bases, leaving 7 bases of the junction unmatched. The CDR3 nucleotides are TGTGCCAGCTCTTCGGGACAGGGTAGGAACTATGGCTACACCTTC. Its translation: CASSSGQGRNYGYTF.

The rearrangement uses TRBV2 and TRBJ2-3; 7 bases are a match to TRBD2. The CDR3 length is 14 residues. With 6 bases clipped from V and 2 bases from J, the junction kept 5 bases outside the gene matches. Per germline, CDR1 SNHLY and CDR2 FYNNEI. The CDR3 spells CASSPGRVTDTQYF. CDR3 in DNA: TGTGCCAGCAGCCCAGGGAGGGTCACAGATACGCAGTATTTT.

This sequence joins TRBV7-5 and TRBJ1-5. TRBV7-5 is deemed a pseudogene. The CDR3 is 24 amino acids. The CDR3 here is CARSLGVIAMGQGGYELSNQPQHF. Here the CDR3 DNA reads TGTGCCAGAAGCTTAGGTGTCATTGCGATGGGACAAGGGGGGTACGAACTTAGCAATCAGCCCCAGCATTTT.

The chain has TRBV10-1 and TRBJ2-1, with 9 bases matching TRBD2. J gave up 14 bases and V 6 bases, and 8 bases lay outside the gene matches. CDR3 size: 12 residues. Germline values: CDR1 WNHNN, CDR2 SYGVQD (reference sequence). CDR3 in DNA: TGCGCCAGCAGCCCAAATAGCGGGAGAGAGTTCTTC. Residues: CASSPNSGREFF.

This CDR3 is CASSPRLSSGANVLTF. For the CDR3, the DNA is TGTGCCAGCAGCCCAAGACTCTCCTCTGGGGCCAACGTCCTGACTTTC. The chain carries TRBV7-3 and TRBJ2-6; D is unclear. The CDR3 contains 16 residues. Germline V gives CDR1 SGHTA, CDR2 FQGTGA. The V end was cut by 5 bases, the J end by 0 bases, with 11 bases between.

The chain employs TRBV11-2 and TRBJ2-1, with D maybe TRBD2 (5 bases). V was clipped by 5 bases and J by 4 bases, with 9 bases between them. CDR1 is SGHAT, CDR2 FQNNGV, per germline. The CDR3 runs 13 residues. The CDR3 is CASSPTSYNEQFF. For the CDR3, the DNA is TGTGCCAGCAGCCCAACTAGTTACAATGAGCAGTTCTTC. The full variable domain, in which reference TRBV11-2 and TRBJ2-1 provide the parts outside the CDR3, is EAGVAQSPRYKIIEKRQSVAFWCNPISGHATLYWYQQILGQGPKLLIQFQNNGVVDDSQLPKDRFSAERLKGVDSTLKIQPAKLEDSAVYLCASSPTSYNEQFFGPGTRLTVL.

A few counts support this clone. The chain carries TRBV18 and TRBJ1-2; TRBD1 aligns across 9 bases. Germline trimming cut 0 bases from V and 8 bases from J; bases unmatched to any gene: 1. CDR3 length: 13 amino acids. Germline V gene sequence: CDR1 KGHSH, CDR2 LQKENI. The DNA for the CDR3 is TGTGCCAGCTCACCACCGGGACAGGGCGGCTACACCTTC. Encoded protein: CASSPPGQGGYTF.

The gene calls are TRBV25-1 and TRBJ1-3; maybe TRBD1 (6 bases). Between the trimmed V and J ends, which lost 4 bases and 3 bases, there was a span of 13 bases. Germline assignment: CDR1 MGHDK and CDR2 SYGVNS. This CDR3 contains 15 residues. CDR3 in DNA: TGTGCCAGCAGTGCCCGGGACATACGTGGAAACACCATATATTTT. This codes for CASSARDIRGNTIYF.

The chain combines TRBV6-6 with TRBJ2-2, with TRBD2 matching over 11 bases. CDR1 is MNHNY and CDR2 is SVGAGI in the germline V gene (reference sequence). After removal of 7 bases from V and 5 bases from J, the junction contained 6 bases not matched to a gene. This CDR3 spans 15 amino acids. CDR3 amino acids: CASNLLAGETGELFF. CDR3 in DNA: TGTGCCAGCAATTTACTAGCGGGGGAAACCGGGGAGCTGTTTTTT.

J is TRBJ2-7 and V is TRBV6-1, with 8 bases fitting TRBD1. This CDR3 has 15 residues. Trimming took 5 bases from V and 4 from J; bases not matched to a gene: 10. Germline CDR1 and CDR2: MNHNS and SASEGT. The CDR3 DNA follows: TGTGCCAGCAGTAACCCGGGACAGGTCGTTTACGAGCAGTACTTC. Translation: CASSNPGQVVYEQYF.

This clone was recorded only once. Here the CDR3 reads CATSPNVGALETQYF. The CDR3 region has the DNA TGTGCCACCAGCCCAAACGTGGGAGCCTTAGAGACCCAGTACTTC. This rearrangement joins TRBV15 to TRBJ2-5, with D perhaps TRBD2 (5 bases). V was clipped by 5 bases and J by 4 bases, with 17 bases between them. This CDR3 has 15 amino acids. CDR1 is LNHNV, CDR2 YYDKDF, per germline (reference sequence). Based on the CDR3 plus reference TRBV15 and TRBJ2-5, the full variable domain is DAMVIQNPRYQVTQFGKPVTLSCSQTLNHNVMYWYQQKSSQAPKLLFHYYDKDFNNEADTPDNFQSRRPNTSFCFLDIRSPGLGDTAMYLCATSPNVGALETQYFGPGTRLLVL.

The chain combines TRBV5-1 with TRBJ1-1; D uncertain. CDR3 length: 12 amino acids. With 4 bases removed from V and 1 base from J, the gap between germline ends came to 5 bases. Looked up from germline, CDR1 is SGHRS and CDR2 is YFSETQ. The DNA of the CDR3 is TGCGCCAGCAGCATAGGGAACACTGAAGCTTTCTTT. Translated, it gives CASSIGNTEAFF.

V and J are TRBV14 and TRBJ1-2; D perhaps matches TRBD1 (5 bases). The CDR3 length is 16 residues. Germline assignment: CDR1 SGHDN and CDR2 FVKESK. The ends were cut back, 0 bases at V and 4 bases at J, with 15 bases in the middle. This CDR3 is CASSQDEGVISYGYTF. The CDR3 DNA follows: TGTGCCAGCAGCCAAGACGAAGGGGTGATAAGCTATGGCTACACCTTC.

In DNA, the CDR3 is TGCGCCAGCAGCCAAGATTCGGGGGATAGCAATCAGCCCCAGCATTTT. Its translation: CASSQDSGDSNQPQHF. The chain couples TRBV4-1 to TRBJ1-5, with a weak D call TRBD1 (5 bases). The CDR3 runs to 16 residues. Germline assignment: CDR1 MGHRA and CDR2 YSYEKL. The V end was cut by 0 bases, the J end by 0 bases, with 9 bases between.

The chain is built from TRBV19 and TRBJ2-7; TRBD1 agrees at 9 bases. Germline V gene data show CDR1 as LNHDA and CDR2 as SQIVND (reference sequence). The ends lost 5 bases at V and 6 bases at J; junction bases unmatched: 11. This CDR3 comprises 15 residues. The CDR3: CASSPGQGPPLEQYF. DNA for the CDR3: TGTGCCAGTAGTCCCGGACAGGGGCCCCCTCTCGAGCAGTACTTC.

The rearrangement uses TRBV19 and TRBJ1-1; perhaps TRBD1 as D (5 bases). The ends were cut back, 3 bases at V and 1 base at J, with 9 bases in the middle. Germline CDR1 reads LNHDA; CDR2 reads SQIVND (reference sequence). The CDR3 has 14 amino acids. In DNA form, the CDR3 reads TGTGCCAGTAGTATGGGGGATCGGAACACTGAAGCTTTCTTT. Amino acids: CASSMGDRNTEAFF.

The J gene is TRBJ1-3, the V gene TRBV7-3; D is unresolved. Germline lookup yields CDR1 SGHTA and CDR2 FQGTGA. The CDR3 covers 17 residues. Trimming took 2 bases from V and 3 from J, leaving 17 bases between them. This CDR3 reads CASSLASSGQHGNTIYF. The CDR3 DNA follows: TGTGCCAGCAGCTTAGCATCCTCTGGGCAGCATGGAAACACCATATATTTT.

The chain recombines TRBV6-1 with TRBJ2-7, with a possible D match to TRBD2 (7 bases). The CDR3 runs to 15 residues. The ends were cut back, 6 bases at V and 5 bases at J, with 20 bases in the middle. Per germline, CDR1 MNHNS and CDR2 SASEGT. CDR3 bases: TGTGCCAGCAGGGGGGGGGACACGCCTCGGCACGAGCAGTACTTC. Protein product: CASRGGDTPRHEQYF.

This chain joins TRBV11-1 and TRBJ1-1; no firm D call. Germline CDR1 reads SGHAT; CDR2 reads FQDESV (reference sequence). This CDR3 is built from 17 residues. The V and J ends lost 3 bases and 0 bases respectively, with 17 bases between them. Written as DNA, the CDR3 is TGTGCCAGCAGCTTCGGCACAGCCCAATACATGAACACTGAAGCTTTCTTT. Translating it yields CASSFGTAQYMNTEAFF. Combining the CDR3 with reference TRBV11-1 and TRBJ1-1 gives the whole variable domain EAEVAQSPRYKITEKSQAVAFWCDPISGHATLYWYRQILGQGPELLVQFQDESVVDDSQLPKDRFSAERLKGVDSTLKIQPAELGDSAMYLCASSFGTAQYMNTEAFFGQGTRLTVV.

Points on this clone: It is unclear where the CDR3 begins or ends on the DNA, so no DNA is shown, and the CDR3 is as TCRdb lists it. The chain has TRBV6-1 and TRBJ1-2; TRBD1 is the table's D call, not checked against the DNA. CDR1 and CDR2 (germline): MNHNS, SASEGT. The CDR3 has 13 residues if both end residues are counted. This CDR3 is CASSTSTNYGYTF.

The chain recombines TRBV10-3 with TRBJ1-4; the match to TRBD1 covers 10 bases. Trimming at V came to 10 bases and at J to 0 bases, leaving 2 bases not matched to a gene. This CDR3 contains 14 residues. The V gene's germline CDR1 is ENHRY and CDR2 SYGVKD. CDR3 sequence reads: CANGQGATNEKLFF. For the CDR3, the DNA is TGTGCCAACGGACAGGGGGCAACTAATGAAAAACTGTTTTTT.

This sequence joins TRBV7-9 and TRBJ1-3; 7 nucleotides align to TRBD1. The V segment lost 5 bases and the J segment 0 bases; nucleotides outside the gene matches: 1. The CDR3 spans 14 residues. Germline-derived CDR1 and CDR2 are SEHNR and FQNEAQ (reference sequence). CDR3 loop: CASSPGGSGNTIYF. As DNA, the CDR3 is TGTGCCAGCAGCCCAGGGGGCTCTGGAAACACCATATATTTT.

This chain links TRBV5-1 with TRBJ1-6; the D is unclear. Germline values: CDR1 SGHRS, CDR2 YFSETQ. The CDR3 extends over 14 amino acids. Deletions cut 0 bases from V and 10 bases from J, with 11 bases between. In nucleotides, the CDR3 is TGCGCCAGCAGCTTGGACGGGTCAGGATCACCCCTCCACTTT. Translating gives CASSLDGSGSPLHF.

CDR3 nucleotides: TGTGCCAGCAGCTTAGATATGTGGGGCACAGATACGCAGTATTTT. This translates into CASSLDMWGTDTQYF. The J gene is TRBJ2-3, the V gene TRBV11-2, with D unclear. The CDR3 totals 15 residues. Germline V lookup: CDR1 SGHAT, CDR2 FQNNGV. V was shortened by 0 bases and J by 1 base, with 8 bases between the two germline ends.

The chain is built from TRBV5-8 and TRBJ2-1; D remains unclear. Germline V gene sequence: CDR1 SGHTS, CDR2 YDEGEE. V was trimmed by 0 bases and J by 1 base, leaving 8 bases between them. The CDR3 is 15 amino acids. Here the CDR3 DNA reads TGTGCCAGCAGCTTGGGGTTTCGGTCCTACAATGAGCAGTTCTTC. Amino acid sequence: CASSLGFRSYNEQFF.